This T cell receptor (beta chain) was captured in a study of blood T cell repertoires in COVID-19. Study-wide background: The United States, Italy and Spain provided the acute and convalescent COVID-19 samples. T cells, B-cell-depleted T cells, or PBMCs supplied cDNA or gDNA.

This CDR3 comprises 15 residues. CDR1 and CDR2 (germline): SGHNT, YENEEA. Trimming shortened V by 1 base and J by 0 bases, and 8 bases separated the two germline ends. In the authors' workflow: Scientists estimated how many nucleated cells there were by amplifying reference gene primers. The repertoire was sequenced with immunoSEQ multiplex PCR; TCRdb's copy has only in-frame clones and lacks some. From that table come the V and J calls and clone size; the DNA was used to work out D and trimming. The profile shows approximately 94,000 clones, roughly 80% of them singletons. The TCR sequence derives from a man in his 70s with active or convalescent COVID-19. The chain has TRBV11-3 and TRBJ2-3; D gene uncertain. The material sequenced was peripheral blood. The DNA for the CDR3 is TGTGCCAGCAGCTTAGGGGCCTCTAGCACAGATACGCAGTATTTT. It yields the protein CASSLGASSTDTQYF.